The 21 T cell receptor beta chains reported below all come from one sample, sequenced in a study of identifying expanded T cells in peripheral blood. TCRdb keeps only in-frame clones here, not all; method: immunoSEQ multiplex PCR. The sample lists tens of thousands of clones; about four fifths were seen once. The sequenced material came from blood. These receptors were obtained from a person aged 18 to 70 in good health.

The chain carries TRBV4-1 and TRBJ1-4; D call uncertain. V was clipped by 0 bases and J by 5 bases, with 16 bases between them. Germline CDR1 and CDR2: MGHRA and YSYEKL. The CDR3 has 17 residues. The CDR3 nucleotides are TGCGCCAGCAGCCAAGATGAGAGGGCAGGCGTAAATGAAAAACTGTTTTTT. Residues: CASSQDERAGVNEKLFF.

The chain couples TRBV29-1 to TRBJ1-2; D possibly corresponds to TRBD1 (5 bases). CDR3 size: 11 residues. In germline, CDR1 is SQVTM, CDR2 ANQGSEA. The V gene lost 7 bases and the J gene lost 3 bases, with 9 bases spanning the gap. CDR3 loop: CSGGTYYGYTF. In nucleotides, the CDR3 is TGCAGCGGGGGGACGTACTATGGCTACACCTTC.

This clone was found a few times. The genes are TRBV5-4 and TRBJ2-3; 7 nucleotides align to TRBD2. V was pared by 1 base and J by 2 bases, with 7 bases of the junction left unmatched. CDR1 SGHNT and CDR2 YYREEE come from the germline V gene (reference sequence). The CDR3 covers 16 residues. Here the CDR3 DNA reads TGTGCCAGCAGCTTGCCCCCGGGGGGTCTCACAGATACGCAGTATTTT. Translating it yields CASSLPPGGLTDTQYF.

The genes are TRBV10-1 and TRBJ2-2; 7 nucleotides match TRBD2. The V segment lost 6 bases and the J segment 0 bases; nucleotides outside the gene matches: 1. The CDR3 runs 14 residues. CDR1 is WNHNN, CDR2 SYGVQD, per germline (reference sequence). This chain's CDR3 is CASRLAPNTGELFF. The CDR3 DNA reads as TGCGCCAGCAGACTAGCGCCGAACACCGGGGAGCTGTTTTTT.

The chain joins TRBV7-2 to TRBJ2-1; 10 nucleotides align to TRBD2. Germline CDR1 reads SGHTA; CDR2 reads FQGNSA. Germline trimming cut 3 bases from V and 0 bases from J; bases unmatched to any gene: 2. There are 16 residues in the CDR3. CDR3: CASSLSGGASYNEQFF. The CDR3 DNA is TGTGCCAGCAGCTTGAGCGGGGGGGCCTCCTACAATGAGCAGTTCTTC.

The rearrangement links TRBV6-5 to TRBJ2-7, with D uncertain. Germline CDR1 reads MNHEY; CDR2 reads SVGAGI. The CDR3 has 12 amino acids. The germline V and J ends were trimmed by 2 bases and 3 bases, with 5 bases remaining between them. The CDR3 DNA reads TGTGCCAGCAGTTACGATGGCTACGAGCAGTACTTC. It specifies CASSYDGYEQYF.

CDR3 in amino acids: CASSDKIFDEQFF. The CDR3 coding sequence is TGTGCCAGCAGTGATAAGATCTTCGATGAGCAGTTCTTC. The gene calls are TRBV2 and TRBJ2-1; D not certain. Per germline, CDR1 SNHLY and CDR2 FYNNEI. This CDR3 has 13 residues. The V end was cut by 3 bases, the J end by 8 bases, with 11 bases between.

V gene TRBV7-9 combines with J gene TRBJ1-1; no definite D call. The CDR3 totals 15 residues. Germline V CDR1 and CDR2: SEHNR, FQNEAQ (reference sequence). V lost 5 bases to trimming and J lost 0 bases, with 13 bases between them. This chain's CDR3 is CASSPNTAMNTEAFF. Written as DNA, the CDR3 is TGTGCCAGCAGCCCGAATACAGCTATGAACACTGAAGCTTTCTTT. The entire variable domain, with the rest obtained from reference TRBV7-9 and TRBJ1-1, is as follows: DTGVSQNPRHKITKRGQNVTFRCDPISEHNRLYWYRQTLGQGPEFLTYFQNEAQLEKSRLLSDRFSAERPKGSFSTLEIQRTEQGDSAMYLCASSPNTAMNTEAFFGQGTRLTVV.

The V gene is TRBV9, the J gene TRBJ2-2; 8 nucleotides match TRBD1. The CDR3 is 15 amino acids. V was clipped by 4 bases and J by 5 bases; unmatched bases: 7. Germline V gene sequence: CDR1 SGDLS, CDR2 YYNGEE. In DNA form, the CDR3 reads TGTGCCAGCAGCTCCCGACAGGGGAGTACCGGGGAGCTGTTTTTT. Protein sequence: CASSSRQGSTGELFF.

In the case of this clone: At one boundary the junction diverges from the germline segment, which might be a read error. The chain couples TRBV12-5 to TRBJ2-7; D gene uncertain. CDR1 is LGHNT and CDR2 is FRNRAP in the germline V gene. This CDR3 is built from 11 residues. CDR3 in amino acids: CASGLAHGKDF. The DNA of the CDR3 is TGTGCTAGTGGTTTGGCACACGGAAAGGACTTC.

CDR3 sequence reads: CASSLQGGHQPQHF. The CDR3 DNA reads as TGTGCCAGCAGCCTACAGGGGGGTCATCAGCCCCAGCATTTT. The chain couples TRBV6-1 to TRBJ1-5; TRBD1 agrees at 8 bases. The CDR3 consists of 14 residues. Germline trimming cut 6 bases from V and 5 bases from J; bases unmatched to any gene: 6. Germline values: CDR1 MNHNS, CDR2 SASEGT.

The chain recombines TRBV25-1 with TRBJ2-7; TRBD1 matches 8 bases. The germline V gene encodes CDR1 MGHDK and CDR2 SYGVNS. J gave up 3 bases and V 6 bases, and 10 bases lay outside the gene matches. This CDR3 comprises 15 residues. The CDR3 loop is CASRRQGTGLYEQYF. The CDR3 DNA reads TGTGCCAGCAGGCGACAGGGGACAGGCCTCTACGAGCAGTACTTC.

The chain is built from TRBV7-2 and TRBJ2-3; D possibly corresponds to TRBD2 (6 bases). The V gene lost 7 bases and the J gene lost 3 bases, with 14 bases spanning the gap. Per germline, CDR1 SGHTA and CDR2 FQGNSA. The length of the CDR3 is 14 residues. DNA of the CDR3: TGTGCCAGCACCCCAAGCGGGTTTACAGATACGCAGTATTTT. It is translated as CASTPSGFTDTQYF.

The V gene is TRBV18, the J gene TRBJ1-4; D is undetermined. The CDR3 runs 12 residues. V shed 2 bases and J shed 8 bases, with 6 bases lying between them. Per the germline V gene, CDR1 is KGHSH and CDR2 is LQKENI. CDR3 loop: CASSPSEEKLFF. CDR3 coding DNA: TGTGCCAGCTCACCATCAGAAGAAAAACTGTTTTTT.

This chain connects TRBV14 to TRBJ2-3, with D uncertain. Germline assignment: CDR1 SGHDN and CDR2 FVKESK. Between the trimmed V and J ends, which lost 0 bases and 5 bases, there was a span of 12 bases. The CDR3 consists of 15 residues. The CDR3 sequence: CASSQEHLGGDTQYF. DNA of the CDR3: TGTGCCAGCAGCCAAGAACATCTCGGTGGAGATACGCAGTATTTT.

The chain carries TRBV7-2 and TRBJ1-2; D is uncertain. From germline, CDR1 is SGHTA and CDR2 FQGNSA. The V end was cut by 2 bases, the J end by 0 bases, with 13 bases between. This CDR3 is 16 amino acids long. The chain's CDR3 is CASSLLPGAPNYGYTF. Here the CDR3 DNA reads TGTGCCAGCAGCTTACTTCCGGGAGCACCTAACTATGGCTACACCTTC.

J is TRBJ2-1 and V is TRBV5-1; 12 nucleotides align to TRBD2. J lost 10 bases, V lost 2 bases, and 13 bases had no gene match. Looked up from germline, CDR1 is SGHRS and CDR2 is YFSETQ. The CDR3 sequence is 17 residues long. The DNA for the CDR3 is TGCGCCAGCAGCTTCCGACCGTTGACTAGCGGGAGAAGCGAGCAGTTCTTC. The encoded protein is CASSFRPLTSGRSEQFF.

The chain links TRBV6-1 to TRBJ2-7, with D uncertain. V was trimmed by 8 bases and J by 5 bases, leaving 13 bases between them. This CDR3 region has 12 residues. The germline gives CDR1 MNHNS, CDR2 SASEGT. CDR3 residues: CASARTPNEQYV. The CDR3 nucleotides are TGTGCCAGCGCGAGGACCCCTAACGAGCAGTACGTC.

The chain links TRBV5-4 to TRBJ2-7; D is undetermined. The CDR3 is 15 residues long. Germline values: CDR1 SGHNT, CDR2 YYREEE (reference sequence). V lost 2 bases and J 2 bases, leaving 14 bases between the germline ends. This CDR3 reads CASSFYRPQPYEQYV. The CDR3 DNA follows: TGTGCCAGCAGCTTTTACCGGCCGCAGCCCTACGAGCAGTACGTC.

This clone was counted a few times. The V gene is TRBV25-1, the J gene TRBJ1-2, with 12 bases aligning to TRBD1. J was trimmed by 6 bases and V by 3 bases; bases with no gene match: 8. Germline V CDR1 and CDR2: MGHDK, SYGVNS. The CDR3 contains 16 residues. Here the CDR3 DNA reads TGTGCCAGCAGTGAGTCCGGGACAGGGGGCTCTAATGGCTACACCTTC. This translates into CASSESGTGGSNGYTF.

This chain joins TRBV7-9 and TRBJ2-1; 8 bases align to TRBD2. The CDR3 totals 14 residues. J gave up 7 bases and V 3 bases, and 5 bases lay outside the gene matches. From germline, CDR1 is SEHNR and CDR2 FQNEAQ (reference sequence). The CDR3 region is CASSLAGGSNEQFF. In DNA, the CDR3 is TGTGCCAGCAGCTTGGCGGGAGGTTCGAATGAGCAGTTCTTC.